The 2 T cell receptor beta chains below all came from one sample that was sequenced in a study of blood T cell repertoires in COVID-19. Method: immunoSEQ multiplex PCR; TCRdb's copy keeps in-frame clones and lacks some. The sample shows more than 300,000 clones, around 89% of them seen only once. Sequencing input: PBMCs or T cells enriched from blood (not recorded which). The receptors shown here come from a woman in her late teens or twenties who had recovered from COVID-19.

This chain links TRBV6-5 with TRBJ2-3; 8 nucleotides match TRBD2. The germline V gene encodes CDR1 MNHEY and CDR2 SVGAGI. The trim removed 2 bases at V and 8 bases at J, leaving 12 bases unmatched. The CDR3 runs to 16 residues. The CDR3 reads CASSYTAGAPGGTQYF. Written as DNA, the CDR3 is TGTGCCAGCAGTTACACAGCGGGGGCCCCTGGGGGTACGCAGTATTTT.

This chain links TRBV9 with TRBJ2-3; D may be TRBD2 (5 bases). Trimming stripped 2 bases from V and 0 bases from J, with 10 bases between. The CDR3 sequence is 15 residues long. CDR1 is SGDLS, CDR2 YYNGEE, per germline. For the CDR3, the DNA is TGTGCCAGCAGCGTGAATCGGGGAAGCACAGATACGCAGTATTTT. As protein: CASSVNRGSTDTQYF.